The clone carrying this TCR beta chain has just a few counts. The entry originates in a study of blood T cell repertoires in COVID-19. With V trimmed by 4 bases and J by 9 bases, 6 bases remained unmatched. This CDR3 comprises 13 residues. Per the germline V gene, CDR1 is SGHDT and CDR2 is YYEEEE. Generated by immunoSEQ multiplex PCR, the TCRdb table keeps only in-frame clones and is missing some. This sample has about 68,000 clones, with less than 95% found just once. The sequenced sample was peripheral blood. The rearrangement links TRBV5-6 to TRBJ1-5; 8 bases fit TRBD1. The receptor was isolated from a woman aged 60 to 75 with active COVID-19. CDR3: CASSQDREGPQHF. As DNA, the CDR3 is TGTGCCAGCAGCCAGGACAGGGAGGGGCCCCAGCATTTT.